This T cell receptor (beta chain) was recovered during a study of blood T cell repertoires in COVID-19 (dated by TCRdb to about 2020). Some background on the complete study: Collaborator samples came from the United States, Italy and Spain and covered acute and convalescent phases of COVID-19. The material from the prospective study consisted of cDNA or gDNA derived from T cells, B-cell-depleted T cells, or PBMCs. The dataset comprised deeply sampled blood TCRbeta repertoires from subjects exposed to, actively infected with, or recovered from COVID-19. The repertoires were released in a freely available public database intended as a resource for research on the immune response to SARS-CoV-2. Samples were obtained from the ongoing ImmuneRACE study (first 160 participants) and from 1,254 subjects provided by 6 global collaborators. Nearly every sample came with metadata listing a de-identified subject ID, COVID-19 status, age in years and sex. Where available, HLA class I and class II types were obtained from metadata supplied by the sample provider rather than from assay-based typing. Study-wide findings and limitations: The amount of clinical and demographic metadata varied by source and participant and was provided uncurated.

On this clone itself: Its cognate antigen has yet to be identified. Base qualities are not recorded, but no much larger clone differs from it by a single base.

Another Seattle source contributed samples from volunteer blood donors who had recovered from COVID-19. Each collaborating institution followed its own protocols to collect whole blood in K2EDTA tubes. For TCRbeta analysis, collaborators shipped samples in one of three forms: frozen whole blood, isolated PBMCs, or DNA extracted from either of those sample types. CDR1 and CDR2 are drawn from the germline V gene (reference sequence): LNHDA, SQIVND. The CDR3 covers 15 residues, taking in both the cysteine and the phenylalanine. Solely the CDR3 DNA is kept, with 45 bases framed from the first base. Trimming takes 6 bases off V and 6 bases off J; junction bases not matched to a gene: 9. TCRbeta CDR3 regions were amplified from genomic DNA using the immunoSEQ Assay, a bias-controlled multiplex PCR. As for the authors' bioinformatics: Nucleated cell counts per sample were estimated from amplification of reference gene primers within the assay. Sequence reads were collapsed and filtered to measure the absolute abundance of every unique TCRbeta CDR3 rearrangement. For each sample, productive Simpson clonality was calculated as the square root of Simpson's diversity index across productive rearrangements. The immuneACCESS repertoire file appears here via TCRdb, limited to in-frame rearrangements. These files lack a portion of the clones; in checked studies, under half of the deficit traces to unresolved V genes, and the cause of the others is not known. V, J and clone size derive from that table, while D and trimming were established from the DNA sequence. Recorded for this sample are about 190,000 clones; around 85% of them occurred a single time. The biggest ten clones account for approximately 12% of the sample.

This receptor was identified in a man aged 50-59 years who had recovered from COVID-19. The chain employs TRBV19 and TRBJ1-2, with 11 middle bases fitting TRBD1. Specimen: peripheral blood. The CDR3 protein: CASRGPGQGVDGYTF. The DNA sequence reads TGTGCCAGTAGGGGGCCGGGACAGGGGGTCGATGGCTACACCTTC.